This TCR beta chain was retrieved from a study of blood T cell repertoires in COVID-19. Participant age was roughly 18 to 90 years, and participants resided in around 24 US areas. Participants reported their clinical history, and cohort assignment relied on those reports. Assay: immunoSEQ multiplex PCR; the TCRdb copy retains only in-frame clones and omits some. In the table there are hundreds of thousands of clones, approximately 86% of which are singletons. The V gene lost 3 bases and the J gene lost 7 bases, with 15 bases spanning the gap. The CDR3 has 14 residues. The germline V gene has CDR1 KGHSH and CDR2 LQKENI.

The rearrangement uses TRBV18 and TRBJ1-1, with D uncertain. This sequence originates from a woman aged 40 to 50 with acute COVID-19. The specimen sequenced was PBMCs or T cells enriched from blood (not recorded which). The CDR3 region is CASSPPAAANEAFF. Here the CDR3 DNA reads TGTGCCAGCTCACCCCCCGCGGCAGCGAATGAAGCTTTCTTT.